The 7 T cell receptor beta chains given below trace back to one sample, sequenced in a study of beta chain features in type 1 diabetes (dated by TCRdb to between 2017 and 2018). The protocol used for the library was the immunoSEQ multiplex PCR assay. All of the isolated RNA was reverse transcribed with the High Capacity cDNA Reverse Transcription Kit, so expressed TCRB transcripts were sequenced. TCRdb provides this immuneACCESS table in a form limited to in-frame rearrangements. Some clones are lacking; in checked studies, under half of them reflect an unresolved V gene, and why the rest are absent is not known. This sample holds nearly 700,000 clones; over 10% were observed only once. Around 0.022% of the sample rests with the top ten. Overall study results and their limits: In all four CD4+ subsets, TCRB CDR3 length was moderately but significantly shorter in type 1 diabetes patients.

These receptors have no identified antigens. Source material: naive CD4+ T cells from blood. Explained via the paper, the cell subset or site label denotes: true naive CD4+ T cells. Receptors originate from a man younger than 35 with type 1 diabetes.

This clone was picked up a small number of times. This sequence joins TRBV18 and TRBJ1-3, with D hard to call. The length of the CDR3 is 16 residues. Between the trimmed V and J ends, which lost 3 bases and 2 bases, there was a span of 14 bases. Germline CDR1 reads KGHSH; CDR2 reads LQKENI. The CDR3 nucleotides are TGTGCCAGCTCACCGTTCGGGCAGGATACTGGAAACACCATATATTTT. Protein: CASSPFGQDTGNTIYF.

CDR3 coding DNA: TGTGCCAGCAGTCTCCGGGACAGGGCCCAGTATTTT. It is translated as CASSLRDRAQYF. The J gene is TRBJ2-3, the V gene TRBV28, with 9 bases identical to TRBD1. Looked up from germline, CDR1 is MDHEN and CDR2 is SYDVKM. This CDR3 contains 12 residues. The V gene end was trimmed by 5 bases and the J gene end by 12 bases; junction bases not matched to a gene: 6.

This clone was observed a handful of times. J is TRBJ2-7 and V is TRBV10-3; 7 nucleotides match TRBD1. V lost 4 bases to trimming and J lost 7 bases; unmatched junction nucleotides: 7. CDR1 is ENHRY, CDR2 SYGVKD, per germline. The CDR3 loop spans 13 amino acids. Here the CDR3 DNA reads TGTGCCATCAGTGGTCAGGGGGATACGGAGCAGTACTTC. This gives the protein CAISGQGDTEQYF.

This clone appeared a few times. The CDR3, as DNA: TGTGCCATCAGTGAGGGTCCGGCGTCAGGGAATGAAGCTTTCTTT. This translates into CAISEGPASGNEAFF. The chain has TRBV10-3 and TRBJ1-1; D might be TRBD1 (5 bases). From germline, CDR1 is ENHRY and CDR2 SYGVKD. V shed 2 bases and J shed 7 bases, with 17 bases lying between them. CDR3 length: 15 amino acids.

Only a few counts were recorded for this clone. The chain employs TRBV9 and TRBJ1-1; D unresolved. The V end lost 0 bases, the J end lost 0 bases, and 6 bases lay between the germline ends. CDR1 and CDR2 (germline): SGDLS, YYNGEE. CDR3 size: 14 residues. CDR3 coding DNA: TGTGCCAGCAGCGTAGTCGGAATGAACACTGAAGCTTTCTTT. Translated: CASSVVGMNTEAFF.

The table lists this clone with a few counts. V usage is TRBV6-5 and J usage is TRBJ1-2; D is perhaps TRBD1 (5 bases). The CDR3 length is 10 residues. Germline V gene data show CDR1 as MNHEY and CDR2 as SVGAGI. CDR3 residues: CAGGVDGYTF. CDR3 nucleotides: TGTGCTGGGGGGGTTGACGGCTACACCTTC.

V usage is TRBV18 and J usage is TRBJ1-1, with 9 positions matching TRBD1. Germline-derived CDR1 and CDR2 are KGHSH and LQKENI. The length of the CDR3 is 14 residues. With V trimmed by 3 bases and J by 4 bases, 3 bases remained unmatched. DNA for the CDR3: TGTGCCAGCTCACCCGGACAGGGGATCACTGAAGCTTTCTTT. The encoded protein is CASSPGQGITEAFF.